This section outlines one TCR beta chain sequence together with its context. Its antigen target is currently unknown. Nothing much larger sits one base from this clone, and base qualities are not available. Measured from the cysteine to the phenylalanine, the CDR3 is 13 residues long. Only the CDR3 DNA is retained, 39 bases long and in frame from the first base. The germline V gene encodes CDR1 SQVTM and CDR2 ANQGSEA. V is trimmed back by 2 bases and J by 5 bases, and the junction contains 4 bases that no gene match accounts for. Collaborating institutions collected whole blood in K2EDTA tubes following their own protocols. For TCRbeta analysis, collaborators shipped samples as frozen whole blood, isolated PBMCs, or DNA extracted from either of those sample types. This entry is derived from a study of blood T cell repertoires in COVID-19 (TCRdb year 2020). With respect to the entire study: Samples covering the acute and convalescent phases of COVID-19 were provided by collaborators in the United States, Italy and Spain. The material from the prospective study consisted of cDNA or gDNA derived from T cells, B-cell-depleted T cells, or PBMCs. The dataset comprised deeply sampled blood TCRbeta repertoires from subjects exposed to, actively infected with, or recovered from COVID-19. The repertoires were made available in a free public database intended to serve as a resource for research on the immune response to SARS-CoV-2. The samples were drawn from two sources: the first 160 participants of the ongoing ImmuneRACE study, and about 1,300 subjects contributed by 6 global collaborators. The sample metadata nearly always contained a de-identified subject ID, COVID-19 status, age in years and sex. Where available, HLA class I and class II types were obtained from metadata supplied by the sample provider rather than from assay-based typing. On the study overall, not on this receptor specifically: The quantity of clinical and demographic metadata differed by source and by participant and was supplied without curation.

The immunoSEQ Assay, a bias-controlled multiplex PCR, was used to amplify TCRbeta CDR3 regions from genomic DNA. As for how the authors treated the data: Within the assay, amplification of reference gene primers was used to estimate how many nucleated cells each sample contained. Sequence reads were collapsed and filtered to measure the absolute abundance of every unique TCRbeta CDR3 rearrangement. For each sample, productive Simpson clonality was calculated by taking the square root of Simpson's diversity index across productive rearrangements. Not all clones reach the TCRdb copy of this immuneACCESS table, which keeps in-frame sequences only. Checked studies attribute under half of the gap to unresolved V genes and leave the rest unexplained. D and trimming come from the DNA, and the V and J calls and clone size come from that table. In this sample the table shows over 600,000 clones, 85% to 90% of which occur a single time. In total, the top ten clones hold roughly 0.25% of the sample.

Material: peripheral blood. This sequence was found in a woman between 18 and 29 years old with acute or convalescent COVID-19. The rearrangement combines TRBV29-1 with TRBJ1-1; TRBD1 aligns with 8 central bases. The CDR3 protein sequence reads: CSVEKDRDTEAFF. The DNA sequence is given as TGCAGCGTTGAAAAGGACAGGGATACTGAAGCTTTCTTT.